This TCR beta chain was captured by sequencing in a study of cytomegalovirus exposure and HLA in healthy donors. Study-level information: According to later analysis, the same platform produced the 120 or so validation and approximately 630 first-cohort repertoires.

Trimming left V 2 bases short and J 6 bases short, with 4 bases between. Germline V gene lookup returns CDR1 MDHEN and CDR2 SYDVKM. The CDR3 length is 12 residues. The table came from immunoSEQ multiplex PCR; TCRdb's copy has only in-frame clones and leaves some out. The sample shows 220,000 or so clones, 75% to 90% of them seen only once. Sequenced material: PBMCs. This chain links TRBV28 with TRBJ1-4; D not certain. The sequence came from a young woman in good health and CMV-seropositive. This chain's CDR3 is CASSLQDEKLFF. The CDR3 DNA sequence: TGTGCCAGCAGTTTACAGGATGAAAAACTGTTTTTT. Full variable domain (rest looked up from reference TRBV28 and TRBJ1-4): DVKVTQSSRYLVKRTGEKVFLECVQDMDHENMFWYRQDPGLGLRLIYFSYDVKMKEKGDIPEGYSVSREKKERFSLILESASTNQTSMYLCASSLQDEKLFFGSGTQLSVL.